What follows are 11 T cell receptor beta chains derived from one specimen sequenced in a study of T cell responses to AZD1222 COVID-19 vaccine. Some clones are missing from TCRdb's copy, which holds only in-frame ones; the method was immunoSEQ multiplex PCR. Here the sample spans just under 80,000 clones, roughly 90% being singletons. Specimen: peripheral blood, collected 28 days after the second AZD1222 dose. Source of these receptors: an adult who received the AZD1222 COVID-19 vaccine.

The chain joins TRBV5-5 to TRBJ2-1; no reliable D call. Trimming removed 7 bases from V and 4 bases from J, with 15 bases in between. The CDR3 is 14 residues long. Germline-derived CDR1 and CDR2 are SGHKS and YYEKEE (reference sequence). For the CDR3, the DNA is TGTGCCAGCTCCGGCCTAGTTGTTTACAATGAGCAGTTCTTC. Amino acid sequence: CASSGLVVYNEQFF.

The chain has TRBV5-1 and TRBJ2-3, with D hard to call. Germline V gene data show CDR1 as SGHRS and CDR2 as YFSETQ. This CDR3 is built from 12 residues. Trimming cost V 0 bases and J 5 bases, with 4 bases left between them. Here the CDR3 reads CASSLEGDTQYF. CDR3 DNA: TGCGCCAGCAGCTTGGAGGGAGATACGCAGTATTTT.

This chain uses TRBV12-3 or TRBV12-4 with TRBJ1-5; no firm D call. The V end lost 3 bases, the J end lost 4 bases, and 7 bases lay between the germline ends. CDR3 size: 13 residues. The CDR3 DNA sequence: TGTGCCAGCAGTTTGTTGTTAAATCAGCCCCAGCATTTT. Translated, it gives CASSLLLNQPQHF.

The gene calls are TRBV5-1 and TRBJ2-2; TRBD2 matches at 8 bases. Looked up from germline, CDR1 is SGHRS and CDR2 is YFSETQ. CDR3 length: 18 amino acids. Germline trimming cut 0 bases from V and 0 bases from J; bases unmatched to any gene: 7. This chain's CDR3 is CASSLVASGPTNTGELFF. In nucleotides, the CDR3 is TGCGCCAGCAGCTTGGTGGCTAGCGGGCCGACGAACACCGGGGAGCTGTTTTTT.

The CDR3 sequence: CASSLRGFAVLMGTEAFF. The CDR3 DNA reads as TGTGCCAGCAGCTTAAGAGGGTTTGCGGTACTTATGGGGACTGAAGCTTTCTTT. The gene calls are TRBV7-2 and TRBJ1-1; D is ambiguous. V was trimmed by 2 bases and J by 5 bases, leaving 24 bases between them. The CDR3 contains 18 residues. In germline, CDR1 is SGHTA, CDR2 FQGNSA. Full variable domain (remainder filled in from reference TRBV7-2 and TRBJ1-1): GAGVSQSPSNKVTEKGKDVELRCDPISGHTALYWYRQSLGQGLEFLIYFQGNSAPDKSGLPSDRFSAERTGGSVSTLTIQRTQQEDSAVYLCASSLRGFAVLMGTEAFFGQGTRLTVV.

V gene TRBV3-1 (or the pseudogene TRBV3-2) combines with J gene TRBJ1-2, with D maybe TRBD1 (6 bases). The germline CDR1 and CDR2 sequences are LGHDT and YNNKEL (reference sequence). CDR3 size: 12 residues. V was shortened by 6 bases and J by 7 bases, with 12 bases between the two germline ends. The CDR3 sequence is CASRGGGAGYTF. In nucleotides, the CDR3 is TGTGCCAGCAGAGGAGGGGGGGCTGGCTACACCTTC.

The gene calls are TRBV15 and TRBJ2-5; no definite D call. CDR1 LNHNV and CDR2 YYDKDF come from the germline V gene (reference sequence). V dropped 7 bases and J dropped 1 base, with 7 bases sitting between them. This CDR3 region has 12 residues. CDR3 nucleotides: TGTGCCACCACCTACGTCCAAGAGACCCAGTACTTC. It yields the protein CATTYVQETQYF. Filled out from reference TRBV15 and TRBJ2-5, the complete variable domain reads DAMVIQNPRYQVTQFGKPVTLSCSQTLNHNVMYWYQQKSSQAPKLLFHYYDKDFNNEADTPDNFQSRRPNTSFCFLDIRSPGLGDTAMYLCATTYVQETQYFGPGTRLLVL.

J is TRBJ1-6 and V is TRBV15; D is possibly TRBD1 (6 bases). Germline lookup yields CDR1 LNHNV and CDR2 YYDKDF (reference sequence). V was clipped by 0 bases and J by 7 bases, with 10 bases between them. The CDR3 consists of 15 residues. CDR3 amino acids: CATSRDRGGNSPLHF. In DNA, the CDR3 is TGTGCCACCAGCAGAGATCGAGGGGGGAATTCACCCCTCCACTTT.

The chain uses TRBV4-1 and TRBJ1-1; D may be TRBD1 (5 bases). The CDR3 runs to 14 residues. Deletions cut 0 bases from V and 5 bases from J, with 10 bases between. CDR1 MGHRA and CDR2 YSYEKL come from the germline V gene. CDR3 region: CASSQEPGVTEAFF. In DNA form, the CDR3 reads TGCGCCAGCAGCCAAGAGCCGGGGGTTACTGAAGCTTTCTTT.

The V call is TRBV11-3, the J call TRBJ2-3, with 7 bases that match TRBD2. The CDR3 has 15 amino acids. From germline, CDR1 is SGHNT and CDR2 YENEEA. The V and J ends lost 5 bases and 4 bases, in that order; junction bases with no gene match: 9. The CDR3 bases are TGTGCCAGCAGCCCAGAGGGAGGGGCCGCAGATACGCAGTATTTT. Protein sequence: CASSPEGGAADTQYF. The whole variable domain, remainder taken from reference TRBV11-3 and TRBJ2-3, is EAGVVQSPRYKIIEKKQPVAFWCNPISGHNTLYWYLQNLGQGPELLIRYENEEAVDDSQLPKDRFSAERLKGVDSTLKIQPAELGDSAVYLCASSPEGGAADTQYFGPGTRLTVL.

This chain joins TRBV10-3 and TRBJ1-4; D may be TRBD1 (5 bases). The CDR3 contains 13 residues. The V gene lost 7 bases and the J gene lost 3 bases, with 9 bases spanning the gap. Germline V lookup: CDR1 ENHRY, CDR2 SYGVKD. The CDR3 DNA is TGTGCCATCAATCGGGACGCTAATGAAAAACTGTTTTTT. Protein sequence: CAINRDANEKLFF.